The clone carrying this T cell receptor (beta chain) occurred many times. Its antigen is not identified. Time point specified: pre-sensitization, week 0. Sample treatment: therapeutic diphenylcyclopropenone sensitization with weekly scalp DPC. Alopecia patients deemed DPC-suitable, aged 18 to 70, excluding pregnancy. The sample belongs to a study of human T cells and chemical hapten exposure. Study details: Patients were given diphenylcyclopropenone on the scalp weekly across the approximately 26-week study. General observations from the study: As the donors had alopecia, their immune response may differ from healthy people's.

TCRdb re-called the RACE reads with MiXCR, one entry per CDR3 protein. This sample has 99,000 or so distinct CDR3 sequences; 10% to 12% occur once, and the top ten carry more than 2.5%. This TCR was recovered from a woman aged 60-75 years with alopecia areata. Some clones in this sample may be carry-over from other donors' samples. Sequences were derived from whole blood, sampled in connection with sensitization to the hapten diphenylcyclopropenone (DPC).

CDR3 DNA: TGCGCCAGCAGGTCGGATGTGGGGGGTTCCCAGTACTTC. It is translated as CASRSDVGGSQYF. V usage is TRBV5-1 and J usage is TRBJ2-5, with a weak D call TRBD2 (6 bases). The V end lost 5 bases, the J end lost 9 bases, and 17 bases lay between the germline ends. CDR1 is SGHRS, CDR2 YFSETQ, per germline. This CDR3 spans 13 amino acids.